This T cell receptor (beta chain) originates from a study of T cells after yellow fever vaccination. TCRdb analysed the 5' RACE reads with MiXCR anew, one entry per CDR3 protein. Found here are approximately 160,000 distinct CDR3 sequences, 9.3% of them singletons; the top ten hold roughly a third. The germline CDR1 and CDR2 sequences are SEHNR and FQNEAQ (reference sequence). This CDR3 region has 14 residues. The V segment lost 5 bases and the J segment 4 bases; nucleotides outside the gene matches: 3. There are many counts of this clonotype. This specimen was CD8+ T cells sorted from PBMCs, taken 45 days after the yellow fever booster vaccination. V and J are TRBV7-9 and TRBJ1-5; 9 nucleotides align to TRBD1. The sequence derives from a man in his late teens or twenties who received the YFV17D yellow fever vaccine. CDR3 coding DNA: TGTGCCAGCAGCCGGACAGGGGTTAATCAGCCCCAGCATTTT. This gives the protein CASSRTGVNQPQHF.